This TCR beta chain was captured by sequencing in a study of OX40 agonist ivuxolimab in advanced cancers. Study background: The eligibility criteria allowed prior anti-PD-1, anti-PD-L1 or anti-CTLA-4 therapy, and 40% had some. Partial response was recorded in three patients: one hepatocellular carcinoma and two cutaneous melanoma cases.

Regarding the study as a whole: Some patients who did not respond also had low normalized T-cell clonal expansion.

Worth noting for this clone: The antigen is undetermined.

Only in-frame clones appear in the TCRdb table, and some are missing; sequencing was by immunoSEQ multiplex PCR. Found here are some 83,000 clones, 91% of them singletons; the top ten hold 8.4%. Specimen: CD4+ or CD8+ T cells sorted from blood, collected in a trial of the OX40 agonist ivuxolimab. This receptor was obtained from an adult with an advanced solid tumor such as melanoma, head and neck, liver or kidney cancer.

CDR3 in DNA: TGTGCCAGCAGAGGACAGAAAACCTCCTACAATGAGCAGTTCTTC. Amino acids: CASRGQKTSYNEQFF. V usage is TRBV28 and J usage is TRBJ2-1; weak D call: TRBD1 (6 bases). V was clipped by 6 bases and J by 0 bases, with 12 bases between them. The CDR3 runs to 15 residues. Germline V gene lookup returns CDR1 MDHEN and CDR2 SYDVKM.